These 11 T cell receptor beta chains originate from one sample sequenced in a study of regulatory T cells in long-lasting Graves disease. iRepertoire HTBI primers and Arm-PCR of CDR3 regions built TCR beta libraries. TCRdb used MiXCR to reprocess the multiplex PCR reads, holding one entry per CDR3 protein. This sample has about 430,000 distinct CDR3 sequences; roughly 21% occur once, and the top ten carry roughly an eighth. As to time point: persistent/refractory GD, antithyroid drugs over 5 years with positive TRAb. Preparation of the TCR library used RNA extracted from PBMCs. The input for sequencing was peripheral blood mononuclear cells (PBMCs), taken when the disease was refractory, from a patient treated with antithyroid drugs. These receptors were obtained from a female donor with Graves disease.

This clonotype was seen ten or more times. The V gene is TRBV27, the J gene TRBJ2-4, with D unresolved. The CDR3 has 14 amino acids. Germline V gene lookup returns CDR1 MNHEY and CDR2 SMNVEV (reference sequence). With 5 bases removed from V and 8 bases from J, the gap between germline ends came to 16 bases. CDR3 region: CASSRTGLVDIQYF. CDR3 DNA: TGTGCCAGCAGTCGAACCGGGCTCGTGGACATTCAGTACTTC.

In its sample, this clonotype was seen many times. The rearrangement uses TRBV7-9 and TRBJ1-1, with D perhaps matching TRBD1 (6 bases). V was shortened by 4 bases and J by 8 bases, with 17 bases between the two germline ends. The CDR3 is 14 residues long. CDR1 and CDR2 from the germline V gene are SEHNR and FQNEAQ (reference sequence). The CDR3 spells CASSSIGNRVEAFF. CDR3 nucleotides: TGTGCCAGCAGCTCGATAGGAAACAGGGTGGAAGCTTTCTTT.

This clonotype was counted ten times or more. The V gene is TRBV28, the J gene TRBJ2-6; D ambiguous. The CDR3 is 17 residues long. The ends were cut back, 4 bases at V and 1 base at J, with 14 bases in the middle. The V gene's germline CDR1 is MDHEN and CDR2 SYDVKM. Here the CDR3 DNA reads TGTGCCAGCAGTTCGAATCCGGGCGTTTCTGGGGCCAACGTCCTGACTTTC. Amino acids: CASSSNPGVSGANVLTF.

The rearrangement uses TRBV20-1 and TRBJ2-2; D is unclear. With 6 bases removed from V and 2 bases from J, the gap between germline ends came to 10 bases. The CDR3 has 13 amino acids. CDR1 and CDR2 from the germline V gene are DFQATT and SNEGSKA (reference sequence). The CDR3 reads CSARWFNTGELFF. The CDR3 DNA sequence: TGCAGTGCCAGATGGTTCAACACCGGGGAGCTGTTTTTT.

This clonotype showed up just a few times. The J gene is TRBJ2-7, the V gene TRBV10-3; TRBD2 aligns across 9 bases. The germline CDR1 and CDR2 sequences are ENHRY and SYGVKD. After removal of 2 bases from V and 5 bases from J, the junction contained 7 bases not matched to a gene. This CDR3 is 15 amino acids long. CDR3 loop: CAISETVAGVDEQYF. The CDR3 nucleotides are TGTGCCATCAGTGAGACAGTAGCGGGAGTGGACGAGCAGTACTTC.

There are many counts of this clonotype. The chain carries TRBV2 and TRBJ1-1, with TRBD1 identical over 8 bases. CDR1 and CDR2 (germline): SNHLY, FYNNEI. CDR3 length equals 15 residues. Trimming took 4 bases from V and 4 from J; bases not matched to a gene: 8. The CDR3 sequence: CASSVQRTGPTEAFF. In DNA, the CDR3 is TGTGCCAGCAGTGTACAGAGGACAGGGCCCACTGAAGCTTTCTTT.

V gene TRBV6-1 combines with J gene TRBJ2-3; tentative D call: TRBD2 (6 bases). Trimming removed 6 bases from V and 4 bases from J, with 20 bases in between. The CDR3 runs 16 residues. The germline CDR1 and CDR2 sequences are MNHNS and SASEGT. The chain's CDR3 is CASSLRELTSADTQYF. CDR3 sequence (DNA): TGTGCCAGCAGCCTCCGGGAGCTAACCTCAGCAGATACGCAGTATTTT.

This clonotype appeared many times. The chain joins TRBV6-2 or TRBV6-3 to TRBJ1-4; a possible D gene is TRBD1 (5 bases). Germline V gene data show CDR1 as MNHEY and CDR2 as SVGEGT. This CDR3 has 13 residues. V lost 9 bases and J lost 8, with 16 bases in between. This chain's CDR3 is CASCGGYAEKLFF. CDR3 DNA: TGTGCCAGTTGCGGGGGATACGCCGAAAAACTGTTTTTT.

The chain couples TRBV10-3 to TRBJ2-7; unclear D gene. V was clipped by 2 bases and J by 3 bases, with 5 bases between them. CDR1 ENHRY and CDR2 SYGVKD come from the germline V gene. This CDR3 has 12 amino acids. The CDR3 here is CAISETSYEQYF. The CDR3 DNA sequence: TGTGCCATCAGTGAGACCAGCTACGAGCAGTACTTC.

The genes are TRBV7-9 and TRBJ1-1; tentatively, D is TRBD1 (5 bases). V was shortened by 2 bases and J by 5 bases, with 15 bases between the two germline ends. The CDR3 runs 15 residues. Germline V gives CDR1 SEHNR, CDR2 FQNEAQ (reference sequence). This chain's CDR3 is CASSLRSPGGTEAFF. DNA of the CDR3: TGTGCCAGCAGCTTACGCAGCCCCGGGGGGACTGAAGCTTTCTTT.

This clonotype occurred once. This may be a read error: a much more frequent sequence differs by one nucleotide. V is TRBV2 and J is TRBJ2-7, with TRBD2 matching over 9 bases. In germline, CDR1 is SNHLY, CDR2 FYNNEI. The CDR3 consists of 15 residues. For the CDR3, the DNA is TGTGCCAGCAGCGAACTAGCGGGCTCATCCTACGGGCAGTACTTC. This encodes CASSELAGSSYGQYF.